A single TCR beta chain is shown here with its context. This clone was detected only a few times. No cognate antigen has been identified for it. Per-base qualities were not stored, and no clone one base away is much larger. The library was produced with the immunoSEQ multiplex PCR assay. The source is immuneACCESS, and TCRdb retained only in-frame sequences with V and J called. Part of the clones is not carried over; for the studies checked, unresolved V genes explain less than half of this, and the remainder is unexplained. The sample table contains about 51,000 clones; only one count was recorded for 80% of them. The ten top clones hold roughly a tenth of the sample. The source of the sample is a study of control samples from healthy donors and cancer patients (dated by TCRdb to between 2020 and 2021). From the germline V gene, CDR1 is SGHRS and CDR2 is YFSETQ. From the cysteine through the phenylalanine, the CDR3 covers 14 amino acids. Of the read, only the CDR3 DNA is kept; its 42 bases are in frame from base 1. Deletion took 0 bases off V and 10 bases off J, with a span of 11 bases between the germline ends.

This receptor was identified in an older man in good health. This chain is built from TRBV5-1 and TRBJ1-6; no D gene is confidently identified. Sequencing was done on a sample of blood. The DNA is TGCGCCAGCAGCTTGGGGGATGGAGAATCACCCCTCCACTTT. It translates as CASSLGDGESPLHF.